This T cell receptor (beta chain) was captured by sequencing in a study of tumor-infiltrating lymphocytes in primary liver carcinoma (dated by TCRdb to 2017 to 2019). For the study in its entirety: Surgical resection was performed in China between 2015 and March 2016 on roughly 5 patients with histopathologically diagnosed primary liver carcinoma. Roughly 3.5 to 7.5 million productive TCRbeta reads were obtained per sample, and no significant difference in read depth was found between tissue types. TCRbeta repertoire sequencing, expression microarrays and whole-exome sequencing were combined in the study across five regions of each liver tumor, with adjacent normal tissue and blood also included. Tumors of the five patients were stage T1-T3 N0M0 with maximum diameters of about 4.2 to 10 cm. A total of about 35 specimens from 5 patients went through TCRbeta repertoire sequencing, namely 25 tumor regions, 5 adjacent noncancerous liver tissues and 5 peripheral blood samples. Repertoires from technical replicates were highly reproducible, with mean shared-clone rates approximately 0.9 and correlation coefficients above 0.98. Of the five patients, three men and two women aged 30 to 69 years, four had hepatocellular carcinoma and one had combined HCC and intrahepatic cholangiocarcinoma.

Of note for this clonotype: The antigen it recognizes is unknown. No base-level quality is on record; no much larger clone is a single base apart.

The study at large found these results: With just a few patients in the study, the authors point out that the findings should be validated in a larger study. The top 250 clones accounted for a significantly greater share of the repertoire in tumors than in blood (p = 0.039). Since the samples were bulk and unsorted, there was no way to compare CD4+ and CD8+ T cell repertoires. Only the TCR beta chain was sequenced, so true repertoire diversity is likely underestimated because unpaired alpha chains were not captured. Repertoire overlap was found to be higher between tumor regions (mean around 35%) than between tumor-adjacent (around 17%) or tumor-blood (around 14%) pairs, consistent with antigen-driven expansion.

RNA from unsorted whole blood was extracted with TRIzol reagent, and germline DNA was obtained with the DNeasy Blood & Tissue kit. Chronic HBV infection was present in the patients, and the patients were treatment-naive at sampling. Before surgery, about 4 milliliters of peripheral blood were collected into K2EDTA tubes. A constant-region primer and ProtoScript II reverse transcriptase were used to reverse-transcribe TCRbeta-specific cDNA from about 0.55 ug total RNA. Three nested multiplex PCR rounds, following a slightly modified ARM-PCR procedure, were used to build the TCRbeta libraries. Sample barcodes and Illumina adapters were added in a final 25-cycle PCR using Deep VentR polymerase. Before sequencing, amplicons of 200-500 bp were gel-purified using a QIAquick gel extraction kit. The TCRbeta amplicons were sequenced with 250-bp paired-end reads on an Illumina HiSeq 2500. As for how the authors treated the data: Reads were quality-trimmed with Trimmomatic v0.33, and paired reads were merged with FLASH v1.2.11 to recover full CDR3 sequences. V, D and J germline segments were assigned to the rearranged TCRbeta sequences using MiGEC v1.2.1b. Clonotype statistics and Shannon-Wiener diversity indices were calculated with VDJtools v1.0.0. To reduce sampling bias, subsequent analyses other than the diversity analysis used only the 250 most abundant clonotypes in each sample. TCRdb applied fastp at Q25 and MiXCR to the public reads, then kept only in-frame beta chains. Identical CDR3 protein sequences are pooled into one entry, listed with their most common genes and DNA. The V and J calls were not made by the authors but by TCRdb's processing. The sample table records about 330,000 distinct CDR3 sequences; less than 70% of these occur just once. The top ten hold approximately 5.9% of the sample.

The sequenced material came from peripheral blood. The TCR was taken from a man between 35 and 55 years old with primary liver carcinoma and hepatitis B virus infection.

The CDR3 corresponds to CASAGVQGFSDYTF. The DNA sequence is as follows: TGTGCCAGCGCGGGGGTACAGGGTTTTTCTGACTACACCTTC. Here the chain combines TRBV14 and TRBJ1-2; the best D guess is TRBD1, with 6 bases matching. Including cysteine and phenylalanine, the CDR3 has 14 amino acids. The only DNA kept is the CDR3, 42 bases in frame from the first base. In the germline V gene, CDR1 corresponds to SGHDN and CDR2 to FVKESK. V is pared back by 8 bases and J by 10 bases, with 23 bases lying between the germline termini.